Below, 20 T cell receptor beta chains from the same sample are listed, as sequenced in a study of Ad26.COV2.S vaccination and SARS-CoV-2 variants (dated by TCRdb to about 2021). The library was generated by the immunoSEQ multiplex PCR assay. In its TCRdb copy, this immuneACCESS table keeps in-frame sequences only and misses some clones. Where compared with another copy, unresolved V genes explain less than half of these, and the others have no known cause. Recorded for this sample are fewer than 400,000 clones; roughly 84% of them occurred a single time. The ten largest clones add up to 1.5% to 2.5% of the sample. Per the publication, the treatment or condition label means: over 15 received Ad26.COV2.S at low or high dose, single or two shots; about 5 received placebo; per-sample allocation not given. For vaccine and placebo recipients, repertoires were sequenced using samples collected on day 63 after the first injection.

The source was peripheral blood, collected in a trial of Ad26.COV2.S vaccine versus placebo. Source of these receptors: a person aged 18-60 years who received the Ad26.COV2.S COVID-19 vaccine or a placebo.

The CDR3 bases are TGCGCCAGCAGCAAGGGCTCCCAGACAAGGAGCGGAGAGACCCAGTACTTC. This codes for CASSKGSQTRSGETQYF. This rearrangement joins TRBV5-1 to TRBJ2-5, with TRBD2 as a possible D gene (5 bases). CDR1 is SGHRS, CDR2 YFSETQ, per germline. Trimming took 4 bases from V and 4 from J, leaving 23 bases between them. The CDR3 is 17 residues long. Based on the CDR3 plus reference TRBV5-1 and TRBJ2-5, the full variable domain is KAGVTQTPRYLIKTRGQQVTLSCSPISGHRSVSWYQQTPGQGLQFLFEYFSETQRNKGNFPGRFSGRQFSNSRSEMNVSTLELGDSALYLCASSKGSQTRSGETQYFGPGTRLLVL.

The chain carries TRBV5-1 and TRBJ1-2; no firm D call. This CDR3 has 14 amino acids. The germline V gene encodes CDR1 SGHRS and CDR2 YFSETQ. Trimming removed 3 bases at V and 0 bases at J, with 9 bases between. CDR3 loop: CASSSDTTNYGYTF. The CDR3 region has the DNA TGCGCCAGCAGCTCCGACACAACTAACTATGGCTACACCTTC.

The CDR3 bases are TGTGCCAGCAGTGATCCCAGGGGATATTCACCCCTCCACTTT. Protein: CASSDPRGYSPLHF. The chain has TRBV2 and TRBJ1-6, with a tentative D call TRBD1 (6 bases). CDR1 is SNHLY, CDR2 FYNNEI, per germline. V dropped 3 bases and J dropped 8 bases, with 11 bases sitting between them. This CDR3 spans 14 amino acids.

V is TRBV3-1 (or the pseudogene TRBV3-2) and J is TRBJ1-2, with D perhaps matching TRBD1 (6 bases). V lost 2 bases and J 10 bases, leaving 8 bases between the germline ends. The CDR3 has 11 residues. CDR1 LGHDT and CDR2 YNNKEL come from the germline V gene (reference sequence). The CDR3 loop is CASSQKGVYTF. CDR3 nucleotide sequence: TGTGCCAGCAGCCAAAAGGGGGTCTACACCTTC.

This clone was seen once. This chain uses TRBV6-5 with TRBJ1-1, with TRBD1 as a possible D gene (5 bases). V was cut by 6 bases and J by 0 bases, with 11 bases left in between. Germline V CDR1 and CDR2: MNHEY, SVGAGI. The CDR3 totals 14 residues. In DNA form, the CDR3 reads TGTGCCAGCAGCTTCGGACAAGTGAACACTGAAGCTTTCTTT. Translation gives CASSFGQVNTEAFF.

In its sample, this clone was seen once. The chain employs TRBV3-1 (or the pseudogene TRBV3-2) and TRBJ2-1; no definite D call. The CDR3 runs to 13 residues. CDR1 and CDR2 (germline): LGHDT, YNNKEL (reference sequence). With 5 bases removed from V and 3 bases from J, the gap between germline ends came to 8 bases. CDR3 sequence: CASSSTRYNEQFF. Written as DNA, the CDR3 is TGTGCCAGCAGCTCCACTCGCTACAATGAGCAGTTCTTC.

This clone was seen a few times. The chain links TRBV27 to TRBJ1-1, with D possibly matching TRBD1 (5 bases). CDR1 is MNHEY and CDR2 is SMNVEV in the germline V gene (reference sequence). V was pared by 6 bases and J by 3 bases, with 8 bases between. The CDR3 spans 12 residues. The CDR3 coding sequence is TGTGCCAGCAGGGGGCGGGACACTGAAGCTTTCTTT. Protein: CASRGRDTEAFF.

The chain is built from TRBV7-9 and TRBJ1-2; D not resolved. Trimming cost V 5 bases and J 3 bases, with 7 bases left between them. The CDR3 runs 12 residues. Germline V gene lookup returns CDR1 SEHNR and CDR2 FQNEAQ (reference sequence). The CDR3 sequence: CASSQTYYGYTF. The CDR3 coding sequence is TGTGCCAGCAGCCAGACCTACTATGGCTACACCTTC. Full variable domain (remainder filled in from reference TRBV7-9 and TRBJ1-2): DTGVSQNPRHKITKRGQNVTFRCDPISEHNRLYWYRQTLGQGPEFLTYFQNEAQLEKSRLLSDRFSAERPKGSFSTLEIQRTEQGDSAMYLCASSQTYYGYTFGSGTRLTVV.

This chain joins TRBV7-8 and TRBJ2-2, with D maybe TRBD2 (5 bases). V was cut by 1 base and J by 5 bases, with 14 bases left in between. Per the germline V gene, CDR1 is SGHVS and CDR2 is FQNEAQ. The CDR3 covers 16 residues. CDR3 amino acids: CASSLVTPTRTGELFF. CDR3 bases: TGTGCCAGCAGCTTAGTGACCCCTACTAGAACCGGGGAGCTGTTTTTT.

In DNA form, the CDR3 reads TGTGCCAGCAGCCCGGAACTAGGACGGAGTAATGAAAAACTGTTTTTT. Protein: CASSPELGRSNEKLFF. The gene calls are TRBV7-2 and TRBJ1-4; the D is unclear. Germline V gene lookup returns CDR1 SGHTA and CDR2 FQGNSA. The CDR3 is 16 residues long. Between the trimmed V and J ends, which lost 5 bases and 4 bases, there was a span of 17 bases.

Here the CDR3 DNA reads TGCGCCAGCAGTGATGTACTGCTCACAGATACGCAGTATTTT. This translates into CASSDVLLTDTQYF. The chain joins TRBV10-2 to TRBJ2-3; no clear D. CDR1 and CDR2 from the germline V gene are WSHSY and SAAADI. Trimming removed 3 bases at V and 2 bases at J, with 9 bases between. The CDR3 is 14 amino acids.

This clone was observed a single time. The chain has TRBV2 and TRBJ2-5, with D uncertain. Trimming removed 7 bases at V and 1 base at J, with 10 bases between. From germline, CDR1 is SNHLY and CDR2 FYNNEI. This CDR3 has 13 residues. The CDR3 nucleotides are TGTGCCAGCACCCCTGAGGCCCAAGAGACCCAGTACTTC. Encoded protein: CASTPEAQETQYF.

This chain connects TRBV5-1 to TRBJ2-2, with 7 nucleotides matching TRBD1. The germline gives CDR1 SGHRS, CDR2 YFSETQ. Trimming removed 2 bases from V and 3 bases from J; junction bases left unmatched: 13. This CDR3 has 18 residues. As DNA, the CDR3 is TGCGCCAGCAGCTTCGCACCGCTACAGGGGCGGGACACCGGGGAGCTGTTTTTT. It specifies CASSFAPLQGRDTGELFF.

This clone has more than one count but fewer than ten. This chain links TRBV19 with TRBJ1-5; 10 bases are shared with TRBD1. Losses at the gene ends were 7 bases for V and 6 bases for J; bases not matched to a gene: 9. This CDR3 spans 15 amino acids. Per germline, CDR1 LNHDA and CDR2 SQIVND (reference sequence). CDR3 in amino acids: CASNSGTGDIQPQHF. CDR3 DNA sequence: TGTGCCAGTAATTCCGGGACAGGGGATATTCAGCCCCAGCATTTT.

This chain links TRBV5-6 with TRBJ2-5, with D unresolved. The germline gives CDR1 SGHDT, CDR2 YYEEEE. Trimming removed 0 bases at V and 4 bases at J, with 13 bases between. The CDR3 runs 15 residues. This chain's CDR3 is CASSLEWWQPETQYF. Written as DNA, the CDR3 is TGTGCCAGCAGCTTGGAGTGGTGGCAGCCAGAGACCCAGTACTTC.

The chain recombines TRBV18 with TRBJ2-5; weak D call: TRBD1 (7 bases). V dropped 1 base and J dropped 3 bases, with 15 bases sitting between them. The CDR3 loop spans 16 amino acids. The germline V gene has CDR1 KGHSH and CDR2 LQKENI. This CDR3 reads CASSPRSGGYKETQYF. DNA of the CDR3: TGTGCCAGCTCACCACGTTCAGGGGGGTACAAAGAGACCCAGTACTTC. The entire variable domain, with the rest obtained from reference TRBV18 and TRBJ2-5, is as follows: NAGVMQNPRHLVRRRGQEARLRCSPMKGHSHVYWYRQLPEEGLKFMVYLQKENIIDESGMPKERFSAEFPKEGPSILRIQQVVRGDSAAYFCASSPRSGGYKETQYFGPGTRLLVL.

The chain has TRBV7-7 and TRBJ1-2; D is ambiguous. Per germline, CDR1 SSHAT and CDR2 FNYEAQ (reference sequence). This CDR3 spans 16 amino acids. The V end was cut by 7 bases, the J end by 8 bases, with 26 bases between. The CDR3 bases are TGTGCCAGCACCATCACTTGGAGGTCATCTTCTGAAGGCTACACCTTC. It is translated as CASTITWRSSSEGYTF.

The chain is built from TRBV30 and TRBJ1-6; D is uncertain. The V end was cut by 0 bases, the J end by 9 bases, with 9 bases between. The CDR3 is made up of 13 amino acids. CDR1 GTSNPN and CDR2 SVGIG come from the germline V gene (reference sequence). CDR3 amino acids: CAWSVNAVSPLHF. The CDR3, as DNA: TGTGCCTGGAGTGTAAACGCGGTTTCACCCCTCCACTTT.

J is TRBJ1-6 and V is TRBV6-2 or TRBV6-3, with D perhaps TRBD1 (5 bases). The CDR3 covers 14 residues. Deletions cut 6 bases from V and 13 bases from J, with 19 bases between. Per the germline V gene, CDR1 is MNHEY and CDR2 is SVGEGT. The CDR3 coding sequence is TGTGCCAGCAGCTGGACACCCCGTCGGGGGCCCCTCCACTTT. Translating it yields CASSWTPRRGPLHF.

This clone showed up just once. The chain has TRBV9 and TRBJ1-6; D remains unclear. Germline CDR1 is SGDLS and CDR2 is YYNGEE. The CDR3 runs 15 residues. V lost 3 bases to trimming and J lost 9 bases, with 16 bases between them. In DNA form, the CDR3 reads TGTGCCAGCAGCGCCGGCGGGGTGGGGATTTCACCCCTCCACTTT. Protein: CASSAGGVGISPLHF.